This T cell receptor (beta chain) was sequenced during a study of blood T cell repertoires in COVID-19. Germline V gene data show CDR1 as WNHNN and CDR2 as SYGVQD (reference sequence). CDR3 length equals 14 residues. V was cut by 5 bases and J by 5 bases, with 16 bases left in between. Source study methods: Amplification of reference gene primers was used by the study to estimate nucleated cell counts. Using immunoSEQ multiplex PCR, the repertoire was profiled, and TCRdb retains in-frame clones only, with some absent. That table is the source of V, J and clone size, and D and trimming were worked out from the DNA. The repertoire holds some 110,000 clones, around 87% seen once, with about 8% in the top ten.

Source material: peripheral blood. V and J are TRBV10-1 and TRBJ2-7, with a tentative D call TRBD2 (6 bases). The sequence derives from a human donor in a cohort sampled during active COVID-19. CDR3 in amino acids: CASSPGTALHEQYF. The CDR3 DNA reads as TGCGCCAGCAGTCCAGGGACTGCTCTGCACGAGCAGTACTTC.